What follows describes a single T cell receptor beta chain. Its antigen remains unidentified. Base-call qualities are not available, and no considerably larger clone is one nucleotide away. The data derive from a study of CD8+ T cells in alopecia areata (dated by TCRdb to 2016 to 2019). Study-wide context: The treated patients, all with moderate-to-severe alopecia areata, were enrolled in an open-label pilot trial of oral tofacitinib given at 5 to 10 mg twice daily. High-throughput TCRbeta sequencing was used to examine T cell clonal expansion in alopecia areata in both the C3H/HeJ mouse model and human patients. On the human side, TCRbeta sequencing was run on scalp tissue and on sorted CD4+ and CD8+ peripheral blood T cells from healthy controls and from alopecia areata patients with either patchy or totalis/universalis disease. RNA was extracted with the PAXgene miRNA kit for fixed scalp, the miRNeasy kit for PBMCs, and the RNeasy kit for mouse skin. Biopsies were taken from tofacitinib-treated patients at baseline and again at 4 and 24 weeks into treatment, and several of those patients also had a later scalp biopsy. TCRbeta CDR3 regions were amplified by immunoSEQ multiplex PCR with 35 Vbeta forward and 13 Jbeta reverse primers. Scalp clonality was compared among normal scalp (n=4), patchy alopecia areata scalp (n=8), and alopecia totalis/universalis scalp (n=8). Tofacitinib was given for 6 to 18 months, followed by 6 months of follow-up off drug to assess delayed response and recurrence. The full study reports these points: Unlike mouse skin, which is dominated by gammadelta T cells, normal human skin has resident alphabeta T cells that are also sequenced, and this complicates analysis of the scalp TCR repertoire. Compared with normal scalp, lesional scalp had higher clonality and more expanded CD8+ clones, particularly in alopecia totalis/universalis, a pattern that suggests antigenic drive. Shared TCR sequences between patients were less evident than in mice, which may be partly attributable to HLA diversity in the patient population.

The sample's time point label, in plain terms: baseline before oral tofacitinib. Lesional scalp punch biopsies and peripheral blood were obtained from alopecia areata patients. PBMCs were isolated by density centrifugation and stained for CD3, CD4 and CD8, and CD4+ and CD8+ T cells were sorted on a FACSAria. Library generation was performed with the immunoSEQ multiplex PCR assay. RNA was extracted from all samples and reverse transcribed into cDNA, which served as template for TCR sequencing. SuperScript III was used to make first-strand cDNA, primed with a 2:1 mix of oligo-dT and random hexamers. A synthetic immune receptor repertoire was used to gauge amplification bias, and whatever bias remained was removed computationally. The study's own analysis went as follows. Raw reads were preprocessed to remove errors, and CDR3 was defined according to IMGT conventions as the region from the conserved cysteine to phenylalanine. Clonality was computed by normalizing Shannon entropy by log2 of the number of productive unique TCRs and subtracting the result from 1. CD4 or CD8 identity of scalp clones was inferred by cross-referencing scalp TCRbeta sequences with sorted blood CD4 and CD8 repertoires. TCRdb carries this immuneACCESS record with in-frame sequences only. Its versions omit some clonotypes, under half of them owing to an unresolved V gene in the studies checked, with the rest unexplained. D and trimming were read from the DNA, whereas the V and J calls and clone size are those reported in that table. This sample lists around 130,000 clones; around 50% were detected once. Jointly, the top ten make up roughly 4.8% of the sample.

CDR1 and CDR2, looked up from the germline V gene, are SGHRS and YFSETQ. From the cysteine through the phenylalanine, the CDR3 covers 14 amino acids. Of the read, only the CDR3 DNA is kept; its 42 bases are in frame from base 1. V loses 4 bases of germline sequence and J loses 3 bases, and the interval between the two ends is 13 bases. The sequence joins TRBV5-1 to TRBJ2-5; TRBD2 might be the D gene, on 6 matching bases. This specimen consisted of CD4+ T cells sorted from blood, obtained at week 0. The source of this sequence is a human donor with alopecia areata. The CDR3 here reads CASSPGTAKETQYF. The sequenced DNA: TGCGCCAGCAGCCCCGGGACTGCGAAAGAGACCCAGTACTTC. Full variable domain (CDR3 extended with the reference TRBV5-1 and TRBJ2-5 proteins): KAGVTQTPRYLIKTRGQQVTLSCSPISGHRSVSWYQQTPGQGLQFLFEYFSETQRNKGNFPGRFSGRQFSNSRSEMNVSTLELGDSALYLCASSPGTAKETQYFGPGTRLLVL.